Included here is one T cell receptor beta chain sequence, with context. What it binds is unknown. The data are from a study of CD8 T cells in Susac syndrome. Random hexamers primed reverse transcription of roughly 0.45 to 1 ug RNA. TCRdb reprocessed the immunoSEQ multiplex PCR reads via MiXCR and lists one record per CDR3 protein. The data show around 120,000 distinct CDR3 sequences, 85% to 95% seen once. From blood CD8+ and CD4+ T cells, TCR beta sequences were generated. Study results and caveats: A relatively small number of individuals underwent TCR sequencing and HLA analysis.

Sequencing input: CD4+ T cells from PBMCs. This clonotype was sampled from a human donor with multiple sclerosis.

CDR3 in DNA: TGTGCCAGCAGTTACTCGTGGGGGTCCACCGGGGAGCTGTTTTTT. Translation gives CASSYSWGSTGELFF. J is TRBJ2-2 and V is TRBV6-6; D tentatively reads TRBD1 or TRBD2 (5 bases each). Trimming took 0 bases from V and 4 from J, leaving 9 bases between them. CDR3 length: 15 amino acids. Germline V lookup: CDR1 MNHNY, CDR2 SVGAGI (reference sequence).